This is a list of T cell receptor beta chains from one sample in a study of tumor-infiltrating lymphocytes in primary liver carcinoma. TCRdb reprocessed the multiplex PCR reads via MiXCR and lists one record per CDR3 protein. The sample yields about 330,000 distinct CDR3 sequences, less than 65% seen once. Sequences were obtained from peripheral blood. The receptors stem from a middle-aged man with primary liver carcinoma and hepatitis B virus infection. CDR3s include the opening cysteine and the closing phenylalanine or tryptophan. A D gene is named only where the DNA matches it firmly. Some rows mark clone size as missing; the rest say once, few, many or name a class of expanded clone.

TRBJ1-4 | . | TRBV11-2 | many | TGTGCCAGCAGCAAGACGGGGGGTAATGAAAAACTGTTTTTT | CASSKTGGNEKLFF
TRBJ1-1 | TRBD1 | TRBV5-1 | few | TGCGCCAGCAGCATGCAGGGGGATACTGAAGCTTTCTTT | CASSMQGDTEAFF
TRBJ2-3 | TRBD2 | TRBV5-6 | . | TGTGCCAGCAGCTTGCCTAGCGGGTTTAGCACAGATACGCAGTATTTT | CASSLPSGFSTDTQYF
TRBJ2-7 | . | TRBV11-2 | . | TGTGCCAGCTGCTTAGATAGGGCGGGACAAGAGCAGTGCTTC | CASCLDRAGQEQCF
TRBJ2-7 | . | TRBV11-2 | . | TGTGCCAGCAGCTTAAACAGTGGTGAATACTACGAGCAGTACTTC | CASSLNSGEYYEQYF
TRBJ1-2 | . | TRBV30 | . | TGTGCCTGGAGTGTACTCCCCGTTCGGGAAAACTATGGCTACACCTTC | CAWSVLPVRENYGYTF
TRBJ2-7 | TRBD2 | TRBV11-2 | few | TGTGCCAGCCCCAATGGCGGGGGGATGTGCTTC | CASPNGGGMCF
TRBJ2-1 | . | TRBV7-9 | . | TGTGCCAGCAGCTTCGATCTAACGGTCGACAATGAGCAGTCCTTT | CASSFDLTVDNEQSF
TRBJ1-2 | . | TRBV5-6 | . | TGTGCCAGCAGCACGAGCCGAAACTATGGCTACACCTTC | CASSTSRNYGYTF
TRBJ2-1 | TRBD2 | TRBV11-2 | . | TGTGCCAGCAGCGAAGCCGTACTAGCGGGAAGCCATGAGCAGTTCTTC | CASSEAVLAGSHEQFF
TRBJ1-1 | TRBD1 | TRBV12-3/TRBV12-4 | many | TGTGCCAGCAGTCCCGGGACAGTGAACACTGAAGCTTTCTTT | CASSPGTVNTEAFF
TRBJ2-1 | TRBD1 | TRBV29-1 | once | TGTAGCGTTCCACGGGACAGCTCCTACAATGAGCTGTTCTTC | CSVPRDSSYNELFF
TRBJ2-1 | TRBD2 | TRBV24-1 | . | TGTGCCACCAGTGCCACGACTAGCGGTGATGAGCAGTTCTTC | CATSATTSGDEQFF
TRBJ2-1 | TRBD2 | TRBV6-2/TRBV6-3 | . | TGTGCCAGCACCGACGGACTAGCGGGAGGGGTATTTGAGCAGTTCTTC | CASTDGLAGGVFEQFF
TRBJ2-7 | . | TRBV11-2 | . | TGTGCCAGCAGAGGTCAGGGTAGGGTATACGAGCAGTACTTC | CASRGQGRVYEQYF
TRBJ1-3 | . | TRBV12-3/TRBV12-4 | . | TGTGCCAGCAGTTTGGGATGGTTCGCTGGAAACACCATATATTTT | CASSLGWFAGNTIYF
TRBJ2-1 | TRBD2 | TRBV25-1 | few | TGTGCCAGCAGCAGACTAGCTAGTGTCAATGAGCAGTTCTTC | CASSRLASVNEQFF
TRBJ2-1 | TRBD2 | TRBV28 | . | TGTTCCAGCAGTTTATGTCGGGAGCGGGAAGGGTTCTTC | CSSSLCREREGFF
TRBJ2-1 | . | TRBV6-5 | . | TGTGCCAGCAATCGGTCGGGACAAGGGAACAATGAGCAGTTCTTC | CASNRSGQGNNEQFF
TRBJ2-1 | . | TRBV30 | . | TGTACCTGGAGTGTGGGGTCTTACTACAATGAGCAGTTCTTC | CTWSVGSYYNEQFF
TRBJ1-5 | TRBD1 | TRBV5-5 | . | TGTGCCAGCAGCAGGACAGGGGGAGGCAATCAGCCCCAGCATTTT | CASSRTGGGNQPQHF
TRBJ2-2 | . | TRBV5-6 | . | TGTGCCAGTAGCTTGGGGACCGAGGAGCTGTTTTTT | CASSLGTEELFF
TRBJ2-4 | TRBD2 | TRBV11-2 | few | TGTGCCAGCAGCTTAAATGCCTCGGGGACCGGGGAGGGCAAAAACATTCAGTACTTC | CASSLNASGTGEGKNIQYF
TRBJ2-7 | . | TRBV6-6 | many | TGTGCCAGCAGTTACTTGGCTAGCGCCGAAATTTACGAGCAGTACTTC | CASSYLASAEIYEQYF
TRBJ2-7 | TRBD1 | TRBV30 | . | TGTGGTTGGAGTGGACAGGGATACGAGCAGTACTTC | CGWSGQGYEQYF
TRBJ2-3 | TRBD2 | TRBV11-2 | . | TGTGCCAGCAGCTTCGTAGCGGGGGATATGCAGTATTTT | CASSFVAGDMQYF
TRBJ1-2 | . | TRBV11-2 | . | TGTGCCAGCAGCTCCCGACACGGTACGAGCTATGGCTGCACCTTC | CASSSRHGTSYGCTF
TRBJ2-3 | . | TRBV5-1 | once | TGCGCCAGCTCCCCTGGGGGAGTGAATACGCAGTATTTT | CASSPGGVNTQYF
TRBJ2-1 | TRBD2 | TRBV11-3 | many | TGTGCCAGCAGCTTATCACTAGCGGGGAATGAGCAGTTCTTC | CASSLSLAGNEQFF
TRBJ2-2 | TRBD1 | TRBV12-3/TRBV12-4 | many | TGTGCCAGCAGTGACCGGGACAGGGGGTCCGGGGAGCTGTTTTTT | CASSDRDRGSGELFF
TRBJ2-1 | . | TRBV6-6 | many | TGTGCCAGCAGTTACCTTAGGGTACCCTACAAGGATGAGCAGTTCTTC | CASSYLRVPYKDEQFF
TRBJ1-6 | TRBD1 | TRBV7-9 | . | TGTGCCAGCAGCTGGACAGGGGATAATACACCCCTCCACTTT | CASSWTGDNTPLHF
TRBJ2-7 | . | TRBV10-3 | . | TGTGCCATCAGTGAGTCAGCAGGACACCGCTCCTACGAGCAGTACTTC | CAISESAGHRSYEQYF
TRBJ2-7 | . | TRBV5-4 | . | TGTGCCAGCAGCCCGGATTTGACAGGTCCAACCTACGAGCAGTACTTC | CASSPDLTGPTYEQYF
TRBJ2-5 | TRBD2 | TRBV28 | few | TGTGCCAGCAGTACCTTAGCGGGAGGGCCGAAAGAGACCCAGTACTTC | CASSTLAGGPKETQYF
TRBJ1-4 | . | TRBV4-3 | many | TGCGCCAGCAGCCAAGGGCAGGTCGAGGAAAAACTGTTTTTT | CASSQGQVEEKLFF
TRBJ2-2 | TRBD2 | TRBV10-3 | once | TGTGCCATCAGTCGCAGCGGGACGGGCACCTGGGAGCTGTTTTTT | CAISRSGTGTWELFF
TRBJ2-5 | . | TRBV25-1 | . | TGTGCCAGCAGTGAACCCGGGGTTTTTCGGGAGACCCAGTACTTC | CASSEPGVFRETQYF
TRBJ2-4 | . | TRBV7-9 | many | TGTGCCAGCAGCCCGCAGCGAATAGGCAGAAACATTCAGTACTTC | CASSPQRIGRNIQYF
TRBJ2-1 | TRBD1 | TRBV20-1 | once | TGCAGTGCTAGTTCCGGACAGGGGGCAGGACGGGTGAATGAGCAGTTCTTC | CSASSGQGAGRVNEQFF
TRBJ2-1 | . | TRBV28 | . | TGTGCCAGCAGTTCGTGGGGGGAAGAGCAGTTCTTC | CASSSWGEEQFF
TRBJ2-7 | . | TRBV4-1 | many | TGCGCCAGCAGCACCCTACAGGGCAGGGGCAACGAGCAGTACTTC | CASSTLQGRGNEQYF
TRBJ2-1 | . | TRBV14 | many | TGTGCCAGCAGCGCGCCAGGAGACAGCTCCTACAATGAGCAGTTCTTC | CASSAPGDSSYNEQFF
TRBJ2-3 | . | TRBV11-2 | . | TGTGCCAGTAATTCTGTGACAGATACGCAGTATTTT | CASNSVTDTQYF
TRBJ1-1 | TRBD1 | TRBV5-1 | . | TGCGCCAGCAGCCTTAGACAGGGGACTCCTGAAGCTTTCTTT | CASSLRQGTPEAFF
TRBJ2-1 | TRBD2 | TRBV29-1 | many | TGCAGCGTTGGGTGGCTAGCGGGAAAAGGTGAGCAGTTCTTC | CSVGWLAGKGEQFF
TRBJ1-1 | . | TRBV7-9 | . | TGTGCCAGCAGCTGGGGAAGCACTGAAGCTTTCTTT | CASSWGSTEAFF
TRBJ2-2 | TRBD1 | TRBV11-2 | . | TGTGCCAGCAGCTGGGACAGCGCGAACACCGGTGGGCTGTTTTTT | CASSWDSANTGGLFF
TRBJ2-1 | . | TRBV4-1 | . | TGCGCCAGCAGCCTGGAGGGACGGAGCTACAATGAGCAATTCTTC | CASSLEGRSYNEQFF
TRBJ2-3 | . | TRBV7-9 | . | TGTGCCTGCAGCTCTGGGACCGAGGCGATGGCAGATAAGCGGTATTTT | CACSSGTEAMADKRYF